This TCR beta chain was recorded in a study of CD8 T cells in Susac syndrome. Study conclusions and caveats: The authors acknowledged that their TCR sequencing and HLA analysis involved a relatively small number of individuals.

Treatment-naive patients with stable or active relapsing-remitting disease were the multiple sclerosis controls. Negative magnetic isolation gave CD8+ and CD4+ cells; FACS enriched CD8+ TEMRA. Trimming left V 2 bases short and J 2 bases short, with 6 bases between. CDR1 and CDR2 (germline): MNHEY, SVGEGT. This CDR3 spans 13 amino acids. RNA in amounts of about 0.45 to 1 ug was reverse transcribed with random hexamers. Across 54 Vbeta and 13 Jbeta, immunoSEQ multiplex PCR amplified TCR beta CDR3. TCRdb reprocessed the immunoSEQ multiplex PCR reads via MiXCR and lists one record per CDR3 protein. This sample has approximately 300,000 distinct CDR3 sequences, with around 85% found just once. Note on this clonotype: Its antigen is currently unknown.

The chain couples TRBV6-2 or TRBV6-3 to TRBJ1-1; D may be TRBD1 (5 bases). The TCR was taken from a human donor with multiple sclerosis. Material for sequencing was CD8+ T cells from PBMCs. The CDR3 here is CASSYGHNTEAFF. For the CDR3, the DNA is TGTGCCAGCAGTTACGGACATAACACTGAAGCTTTCTTT.